Detailed here is one T cell receptor beta chain. The sample belongs to a study of cytomegalovirus exposure and HLA in healthy donors. This CDR3 spans 13 amino acids. V lost 4 bases and J lost 5, with 9 bases in between. Germline V gene data show CDR1 as SGDLS and CDR2 as YYNGEE. Vbeta (60) and Jbeta (13) primers were used in the PCR. Here immunoSEQ multiplex PCR was the method, and the copy in TCRdb shows in-frame clones only, minus some. The table has around 140,000 clones, roughly three quarters seen once; the top ten hold around 1.5%. The TCR was taken from a woman aged 18-30 years in good health and CMV-seronegative. The chain employs TRBV9 and TRBJ2-2; D not resolved. Material: PBMCs. The CDR3 region has the DNA TGTGCCAGCAGCAACAGTATTACCGGGGAGCTGTTTTTT. It is translated as CASSNSITGELFF.